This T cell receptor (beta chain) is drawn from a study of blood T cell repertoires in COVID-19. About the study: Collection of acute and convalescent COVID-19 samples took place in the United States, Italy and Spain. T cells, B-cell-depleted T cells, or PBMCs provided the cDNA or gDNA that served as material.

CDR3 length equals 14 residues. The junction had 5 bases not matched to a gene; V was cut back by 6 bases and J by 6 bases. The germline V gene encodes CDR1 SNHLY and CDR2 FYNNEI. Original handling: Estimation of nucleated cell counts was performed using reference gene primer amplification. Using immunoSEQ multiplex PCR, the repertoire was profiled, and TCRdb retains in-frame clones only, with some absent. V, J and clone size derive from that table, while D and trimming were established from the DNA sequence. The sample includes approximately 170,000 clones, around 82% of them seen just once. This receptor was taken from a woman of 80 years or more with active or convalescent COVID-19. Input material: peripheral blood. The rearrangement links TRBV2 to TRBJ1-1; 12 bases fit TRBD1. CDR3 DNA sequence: TGTGCCAGCAGCCTGGGACAGGGGGCAGCTGAAGCTTTCTTT. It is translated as CASSLGQGAAEAFF. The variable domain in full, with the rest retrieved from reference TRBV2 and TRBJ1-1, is EPEVTQTPSHQVTQMGQEVILRCVPISNHLYFYWYRQILGQKVEFLVSFYNNEISEKSEIFDDQFSVERPDGSNFTLKIRSTKLEDSAMYFCASSLGQGAAEAFFGQGTRLTVV.